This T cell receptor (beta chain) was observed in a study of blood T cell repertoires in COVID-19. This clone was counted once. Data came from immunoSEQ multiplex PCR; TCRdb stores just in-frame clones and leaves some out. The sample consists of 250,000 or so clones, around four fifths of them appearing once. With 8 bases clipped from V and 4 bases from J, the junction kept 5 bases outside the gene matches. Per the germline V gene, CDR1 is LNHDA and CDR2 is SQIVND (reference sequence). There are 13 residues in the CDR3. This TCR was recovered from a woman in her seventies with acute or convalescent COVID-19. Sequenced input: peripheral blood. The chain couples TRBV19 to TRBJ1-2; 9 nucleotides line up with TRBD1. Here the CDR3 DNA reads TGTGCCAGTCTACAGGGGGCCACCTATGGCTACACCTTC. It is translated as CASLQGATYGYTF.